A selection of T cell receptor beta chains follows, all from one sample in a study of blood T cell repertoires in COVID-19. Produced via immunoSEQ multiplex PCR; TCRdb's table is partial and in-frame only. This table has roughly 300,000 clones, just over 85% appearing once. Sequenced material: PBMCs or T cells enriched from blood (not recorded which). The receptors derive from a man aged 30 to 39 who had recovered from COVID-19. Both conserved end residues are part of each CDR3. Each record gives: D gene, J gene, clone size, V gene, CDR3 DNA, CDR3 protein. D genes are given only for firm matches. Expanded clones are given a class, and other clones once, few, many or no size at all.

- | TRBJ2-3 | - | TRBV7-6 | TGTGCCAGCAGCCTCTGGACTAGCACAGATACGCAGTATTTT | CASSLWTSTDTQYF
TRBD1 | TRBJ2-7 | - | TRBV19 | TGTGCCAGTAGTAGTGGACAGGGGGCCAATTGGGAGCAGTACTTC | CASSSGQGANWEQYF
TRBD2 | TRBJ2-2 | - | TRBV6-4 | TGTGCCAGCAGTACCCTAGCGGGTGCCGGGGAGCTGTTTTTT | CASSTLAGAGELFF
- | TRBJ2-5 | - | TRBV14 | TGTGCCAGCAGCCAAGAAGCAGGGATATTGGAGACCCAGTACTTC | CASSQEAGILETQYF
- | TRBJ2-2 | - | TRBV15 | TGTGCCACCCTAGCGTCCGGGGAGCTGTTTTTT | CATLASGELFF
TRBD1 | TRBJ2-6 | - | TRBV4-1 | TGCGCCAGCAGCACAGGGGGCGGCAACGTCCTGACTTTC | CASSTGGGNVLTF
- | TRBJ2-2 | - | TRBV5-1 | TGCGCCAGCAGCTGGCAGGGGGGAAACACCGGGGAGCTGTTTTTT | CASSWQGGNTGELFF
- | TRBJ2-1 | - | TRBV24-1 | TGTGCCACCAGTGTTGGACAGTCATCCTACAATGAGCAGTTCTTC | CATSVGQSSYNEQFF
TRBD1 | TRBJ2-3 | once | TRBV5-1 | TGCGCCAGCATTAAGGAGGGGACAGGGCCCCCAGATACGCAGTATTTT | CASIKEGTGPPDTQYF
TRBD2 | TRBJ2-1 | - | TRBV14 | TGTGCCAGCAGCCAAGGGCCTACTAGCGGGAGTTTCGAGCAGTTCTTC | CASSQGPTSGSFEQFF
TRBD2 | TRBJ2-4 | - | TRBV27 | TGTGCCAGCAGTCACGGGACTAGCGGGAGTAAAACCTTTCAGTACTTC | CASSHGTSGSKTFQYF
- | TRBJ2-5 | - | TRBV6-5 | TGTGCCAGCAGATCGACCAGGGCCCAAGAGACCCAGTACTTC | CASRSTRAQETQYF
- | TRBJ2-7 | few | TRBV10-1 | TGCGCCAGCAGTGTAGGGGACGAGCAGTACTTC | CASSVGDEQYF
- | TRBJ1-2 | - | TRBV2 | TGTGCCAGCAGAAGAATTAACAGGGATACGGTGAACTATGGCTACACCTTC | CASRRINRDTVNYGYTF
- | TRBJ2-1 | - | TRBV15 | TGTGCCACCAGCTGGGGGGAGGTGTACAATGAGCAGTTCTTC | CATSWGEVYNEQFF
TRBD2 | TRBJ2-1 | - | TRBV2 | TGTGCCAGCAGTGAAGAAAGCGGGGGGACGAATGAGCAGTTCTTC | CASSEESGGTNEQFF
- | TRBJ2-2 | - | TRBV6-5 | TGTGCCAGCAGTCTTAGCGTTTTCAACACCGGGGAGCTGTTTTTT | CASSLSVFNTGELFF
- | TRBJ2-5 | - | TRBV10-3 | TGTGCCATCAGTGCGTTGGCAGGGCAAGAGACCCAGTACTTC | CAISALAGQETQYF
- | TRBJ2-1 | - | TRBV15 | TGTGCCACCAGCAGAGATCCGGTCCCTGGCAATGAGCAGTTCTTC | CATSRDPVPGNEQFF
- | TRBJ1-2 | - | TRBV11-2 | TGTGCCAGCAGCTTAGACCCTCCTCCCTGGACAGTCGGGGGCTACACCTTC | CASSLDPPPWTVGGYTF
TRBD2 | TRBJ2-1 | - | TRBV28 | TGTGCCAGCAGTCCCATCGTCGGCCTAGCGGGCCGTGAGCAGTTCTTC | CASSPIVGLAGREQFF
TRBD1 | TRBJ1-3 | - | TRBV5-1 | TGCGCCAGCAGCTTACAGGGGGCAAAGGGAAACACCATATATTTT | CASSLQGAKGNTIYF
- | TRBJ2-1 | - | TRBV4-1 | TGCGCCAGCAGCCAAGCGAGGGCCATTGGCTCCTACAATGAGCAGTTCTTC | CASSQARAIGSYNEQFF
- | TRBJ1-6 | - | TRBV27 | TGTGCCAGCAGTCCGGGGGGGGATTCACCCCTCCACTTT | CASSPGGDSPLHF
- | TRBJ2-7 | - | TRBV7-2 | TGTGCCAGCAGCTTAGTACTACCGAGCCCCCTCTACGAGCAGTACTTC | CASSLVLPSPLYEQYF
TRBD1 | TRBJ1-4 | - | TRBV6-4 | TGTGCCAGCAGTGACCAGGCGGGGACAGGGGGAAAACTGTTTTTT | CASSDQAGTGGKLFF